The 16 T cell receptor beta chains given below trace back to one sample, sequenced in a study of T cells after yellow fever vaccination. TCRdb reprocessed the 5' RACE reads via MiXCR and lists one record per CDR3 protein. The table lists 30,000 to 35,000 distinct CDR3 sequences, 6.6% of them singletons. The sample in question was PBMCs, either bulk or a sorted T-cell subset (CD4+, CD8+, memory, or dextramer-sorted; not recorded which), obtained on the day of the first yellow fever vaccination. The origin of the receptors is a man aged 18 to 35 who received the YFV17D yellow fever vaccine.

This clonotype was seen at least ten times. The J gene is TRBJ2-7, the V gene TRBV6-1; perhaps TRBD2 as D (6 bases). V was cut by 7 bases and J by 1 base, with 14 bases left in between. In germline, CDR1 is MNHNS, CDR2 SASEGT. This CDR3 spans 14 amino acids. The CDR3 here is CASKKDYPSYEQYV. The CDR3 DNA reads TGTGCCAGCAAAAAGGACTACCCGTCCTACGAGCAGTACGTC.

V usage is TRBV12-3 or TRBV12-4 and J usage is TRBJ1-1, with unresolved D. This CDR3 has 17 residues. The germline V and J ends were trimmed by 0 bases and 0 bases, with 14 bases remaining between them. CDR3 sequence reads: CASSLAWASRMNTEAFF. The CDR3 DNA is TGTGCCAGCAGTTTAGCCTGGGCCAGCCGGATGAACACTGAAGCTTTCTTT.

To note about this clonotype: This could be a read error, since a much larger clone is one nucleotide away. The gene calls are TRBV6-1 and TRBJ1-5; tentative D call: TRBD1 (6 bases). V lost 6 bases and J lost 2, with 14 bases in between. This CDR3 comprises 15 residues. Looked up from germline, CDR1 is MNHNS and CDR2 is SASEGT. The CDR3 region is CASSHGGAGNQPQHF. CDR3 nucleotide sequence: TGTGCCAGCAGCCATGGGGGCGCTGGCAATCAGCCCCAGCATTTT.

This clonotype was seen many times. The chain links TRBV5-1 to TRBJ2-1, with 11 nucleotides matching TRBD2. V was pared by 5 bases and J by 3 bases, with 4 bases of the junction left unmatched. The CDR3 extends over 15 amino acids. From germline, CDR1 is SGHRS and CDR2 YFSETQ. The CDR3 sequence: CASRHSGGDYNEQFF. Here the CDR3 DNA reads TGCGCCAGCAGGCATAGCGGGGGGGACTACAATGAGCAGTTCTTC.

This clonotype was observed at least ten times. This CDR3 reads CASSYSRANTEAFF. CDR3 in DNA: TGTGCCAGCAGTTACTCCCGGGCGAACACTGAAGCTTTCTTT. The chain has TRBV6-5 and TRBJ1-1; no definite D call. The V gene lost 0 bases and the J gene lost 1 base, with 6 bases spanning the gap. CDR1 and CDR2 from the germline V gene are MNHEY and SVGAGI. The CDR3 sequence is 14 residues long.

This clonotype has a count of ten or more. The CDR3, as DNA: TGTGCCAGCAGCCCACAGGGAGAGACCCAGTACTTC. This translates into CASSPQGETQYF. The V and J genes are TRBV3-1 and TRBJ2-5; tentatively, D is TRBD1 (6 bases). This CDR3 spans 12 amino acids. CDR1 and CDR2 (germline): LGHDT, YNNKEL (reference sequence). Trimming took off 4 bases at V and 4 bases at J, with 7 bases between the two ends.

Ten or more counts support this clonotype. The genes are TRBV12-3 or TRBV12-4 and TRBJ1-4; 8 nucleotides agree with TRBD1. The CDR3 is 14 amino acids. Trimming took 6 bases from V and 8 from J; bases not matched to a gene: 8. The CDR3 spells CASSPTGVVEKLFF. As DNA, the CDR3 is TGTGCCAGCAGCCCGACAGGGGTAGTGGAAAAACTGTTTTTT.

This clonotype was seen repeatedly, ten times or more. V and J are TRBV2 and TRBJ2-1; D unresolved. Per the germline V gene, CDR1 is SNHLY and CDR2 is FYNNEI. The CDR3 loop spans 13 amino acids. The ends were cut back, 1 base at V and 3 bases at J, with 4 bases in the middle. CDR3 sequence reads: CASSEDSYNEQFF. CDR3 sequence (DNA): TGTGCCAGCAGTGAAGACAGCTACAATGAGCAGTTCTTC.

The table lists this clonotype with many counts. This chain connects TRBV5-6 to TRBJ2-3; D might be TRBD2 (6 bases). CDR1 and CDR2 from the germline V gene are SGHDT and YYEEEE. The CDR3 is 13 amino acids. V gave up 9 bases and J gave up 6 bases, with 17 bases separating them. The CDR3 spells CATGGPRGDTQYF. The CDR3 DNA follows: TGTGCCACCGGCGGGCCTCGGGGGGATACGCAGTATTTT.

This clonotype was recorded many times. The J gene is TRBJ2-3, the V gene TRBV7-2; 8 nucleotides agree with TRBD1. Germline values: CDR1 SGHTA, CDR2 FQGNSA. The CDR3 totals 13 residues. V lost 5 bases to trimming and J lost 6 bases; unmatched junction nucleotides: 4. CDR3 in amino acids: CASSDRGSDTQYF. The CDR3 nucleotides are TGTGCCAGCAGCGACAGGGGCTCGGATACGCAGTATTTT.

This clonotype was seen repeatedly, ten times or more. This sequence joins TRBV6-2 or TRBV6-3 and TRBJ2-3, with D possibly called TRBD1 or TRBD2 (6 bases each). Germline values: CDR1 MNHEY, CDR2 SVGEGT. Trimming removed 2 bases from V and 4 bases from J, with 19 bases in between. This CDR3 has 17 amino acids. CDR3 sequence: CASSYASGWGASDTQYF. Written as DNA, the CDR3 is TGTGCCAGCAGTTACGCGTCCGGTTGGGGGGCCTCAGATACGCAGTATTTT.

This clonotype has a count of ten or more. The J gene is TRBJ2-7, the V gene TRBV6-2 or TRBV6-3; TRBD1 matches at 9 bases. The CDR3 is 14 amino acids. CDR1 MNHEY and CDR2 SVGEGT come from the germline V gene. V lost 0 bases and J lost 3; bases outside the gene matches: 0. CDR3 region: CASSYSTGGYEQYF. The CDR3 DNA is TGTGCCAGCAGTTACTCGACAGGGGGCTACGAGCAGTACTTC.

This clonotype was detected only a few times. The rearrangement uses TRBV19 and TRBJ2-2; TRBD1 aligns across 8 bases. CDR3 length equals 14 residues. Germline CDR1 is LNHDA and CDR2 is SQIVND (reference sequence). V dropped 8 bases and J dropped 4; count of bases not matched to a gene: 6. CDR3: CASSGQAGTGELFF. CDR3 in DNA: TGTGCCAGTTCGGGACAGGCGGGCACCGGGGAGCTGTTTTTT.

This clonotype has only a few counts. The V and J genes are TRBV24-1 and TRBJ1-5, with a tentative D call TRBD1 (5 bases). Trimming removed 5 bases at V and 2 bases at J, with 15 bases between. The CDR3 is 16 amino acids. Looked up from germline, CDR1 is KGHDR and CDR2 is SFDVKD. The CDR3, as DNA: TGTGCCACCAGTGCCGGGAGGGGAGGGGGCAATCAGCCCCAGCATTTT. Residues: CATSAGRGGGNQPQHF.

This clonotype is deemed medium-sized. The chain is built from TRBV6-2 or TRBV6-3 and TRBJ2-1; 9 bases align to TRBD1. The ends lost 0 bases at V and 6 bases at J; junction bases unmatched: 0. The CDR3 covers 14 residues. Germline assignment: CDR1 MNHEY and CDR2 SVGEGT. The CDR3 region is CASSYSTGGNEQFF. The CDR3 bases are TGTGCCAGCAGTTACTCGACAGGGGGCAATGAGCAGTTCTTC.

The J gene is TRBJ2-1, the V gene TRBV12-3 or TRBV12-4; D might be TRBD1 or TRBD2, each matching 5 bases. The CDR3 is made up of 12 amino acids. Trimming stripped 6 bases from V and 8 bases from J, with 11 bases between. The CDR3 DNA sequence: TGTGCCAGCAGCCGACGAGGGGATGAGCAGTTCTTC. This encodes CASSRRGDEQFF.